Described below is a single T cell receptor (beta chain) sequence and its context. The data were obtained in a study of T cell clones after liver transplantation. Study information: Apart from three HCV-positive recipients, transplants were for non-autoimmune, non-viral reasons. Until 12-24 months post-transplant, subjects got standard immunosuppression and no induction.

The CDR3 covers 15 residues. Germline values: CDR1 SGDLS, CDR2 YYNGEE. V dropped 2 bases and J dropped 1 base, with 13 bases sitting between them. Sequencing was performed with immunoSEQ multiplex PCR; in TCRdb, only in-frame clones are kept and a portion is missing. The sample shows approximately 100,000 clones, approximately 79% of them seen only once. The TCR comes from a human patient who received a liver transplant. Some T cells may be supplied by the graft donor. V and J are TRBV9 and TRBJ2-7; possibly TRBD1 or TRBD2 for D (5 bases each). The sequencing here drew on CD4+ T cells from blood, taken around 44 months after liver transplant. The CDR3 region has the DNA TGTGCCAGCAGCGTGGGACGCAAACCGTCCTACGAGCAGTACTTC. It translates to CASSVGRKPSYEQYF.